Listed below are T cell receptor beta chains from one sample, sequenced in a study of blood T cell repertoires in COVID-19. The protocol was immunoSEQ multiplex PCR, while the TCRdb copy is restricted to in-frame clones and leaves out a portion. The data show 25,000 to 35,000 clones, roughly nine tenths seen once. What was sequenced was peripheral blood. The receptor source for this set is a human donor with active COVID-19. The donor label of this sample is uncertain. Both conserved end residues are part of each CDR3. The order of the fields is V gene, clone size, J gene, D gene, CDR3 DNA, CDR3 protein. The D gene is left open where the match is weak. Size is stated for part of the rows, as once, few or many counts, or as a class when the clone is expanded.

TRBV7-9,.,TRBJ2-2,.,TGTGCCAGCAGCGGGCCGCCGGGTCCCCAGGGGAACACCGGGGAGCTGTTTTTT,CASSGPPGPQGNTGELFF
TRBV12-3/TRBV12-4,.,TRBJ1-4,TRBD1,TGTGCCAGCAGTTACAGGGGGGAAAAACTGTTTTTT,CASSYRGEKLFF
TRBV10-1,.,TRBJ1-1,.,TGCGCCAGCAGTGAGCAGATTTCCTTAAACACTGAAGCTTTCTTT,CASSEQISLNTEAFF
TRBV6-5,.,TRBJ1-1,TRBD1,TGTGCCAGCAGTAGACAGGGGGCGTGGGACACTGAAGCTTTCTTT,CASSRQGAWDTEAFF
TRBV6-6,.,TRBJ1-3,TRBD1,TGTGCCAGCAGGAGAGGGGACAGGGTCTCTGGAAACACCATATATTTT,CASRRGDRVSGNTIYF
TRBV5-1,.,TRBJ2-5,TRBD1,TGCGCCAGCAGCCGCGAGCAGGGGGTGGTGTCAGAGACCCAGTACTTC,CASSREQGVVSETQYF
TRBV11-2,.,TRBJ1-1,.,TGTGCCAGCAGCTTGTCCAGGGTCACTGAAGCTTTCTTT,CASSLSRVTEAFF
TRBV5-1,.,TRBJ2-3,.,TGCGCCAGCAGCTTGCCTAGAGAAAGCACAGATACGCAGTATTTT,CASSLPRESTDTQYF
TRBV5-1,.,TRBJ2-3,TRBD1,TGCGCCAGCAGCGGGACAGGGGGCGGTGATACGCAGTATTTT,CASSGTGGGDTQYF
TRBV5-1,.,TRBJ2-1,.,TGCGCCAGCAGCTTTAACGGGTACAATGAGCAGTTCTTC,CASSFNGYNEQFF
TRBV5-6,.,TRBJ2-1,.,TGTGCCAGCAGCTTGGTATACAATGAGCAGTTCTTC,CASSLVYNEQFF
TRBV27,.,TRBJ1-5,.,TGTGCCAGCAGTTTATACAGGCCTGACCAGCCCCAGCATTTT,CASSLYRPDQPQHF
TRBV5-6,.,TRBJ2-7,TRBD1,TGTGCCAGCAGCTTCTTTTCGGGACAGATCTCCTACGAGCAGTACTTC,CASSFFSGQISYEQYF
TRBV3-1/TRBV3-2,.,TRBJ2-1,TRBD1,TGTGCCAGCAGCCCGGGACAGCTCAATGAGCAGTTCTTC,CASSPGQLNEQFF
TRBV29-1,.,TRBJ2-7,.,TGCAGCGTTGGGAACGGAGCCTACGAGCAGTACTTC,CSVGNGAYEQYF
TRBV10-2,.,TRBJ2-1,TRBD2,TGCGCCAGCAGTGTGGGGCTAGCGGGCTACAATGAGCAGTTCTTC,CASSVGLAGYNEQFF
TRBV5-1,once,TRBJ2-1,TRBD1,TGCGCCAGCAGCTTGGCCGGGACAGTCTACAATGAGCAGTTCTTC,CASSLAGTVYNEQFF
TRBV11-3,once,TRBJ2-2,.,TGTGCCAGCAGTTACCGTGAAGCGGACACCGGGGAGCTGTTTTTT,CASSYREADTGELFF
TRBV6-5,once,TRBJ1-4,.,TGTGCCAGCAGTTACATCGGGACTGAGAATGAAAAACTGTTTTTT,CASSYIGTENEKLFF
TRBV11-1,.,TRBJ1-4,.,TGTGCCAGCAGCCGAGCTAATGAAAAACTGTTTTTT,CASSRANEKLFF
TRBV7-3,once,TRBJ2-5,.,TGTGCCAGCAGCATGGCAGGGGCAGAGACCCAGTACTTC,CASSMAGAETQYF
TRBV28,.,TRBJ2-5,TRBD2,TGTGCCAGCAGTTTGGAGGGACTAGCCTTCTTCGAGACCCAGTACTTC,CASSLEGLAFFETQYF
TRBV11-3,.,TRBJ2-1,.,TGTGCCAGCAGCTTAATTAGAACGGGGCAGTTCTTC,CASSLIRTGQFF
TRBV24-1,once,TRBJ2-3,.,TGTGCCACCAGTGCCCCGGATGAGGGGGGCACAGATACGCAGTATTTT,CATSAPDEGGTDTQYF
TRBV15,.,TRBJ1-4,TRBD1,TGTGCCACCAGCCACCGGGACAGGGGATTTGCAACTAATGAAAAACTGTTTTTT,CATSHRDRGFATNEKLFF
TRBV7-9,.,TRBJ2-1,TRBD2,TGTGCCAGCAGCCCCCGTAGCGGGAGCTCCTACAATGAGCAGTTCTTC,CASSPRSGSSYNEQFF
TRBV11-2,.,TRBJ2-7,.,TGTGCCAGCAGCCCTCTAGCGAGATCCTACGAGCAGTACTTC,CASSPLARSYEQYF
TRBV9,.,TRBJ2-5,TRBD1,TGTGCCAGCAGCGTTGGAGGGACAGGAGGGGAGACCCAGTACTTC,CASSVGGTGGETQYF
TRBV5-4,once,TRBJ1-1,TRBD1,TGTGCCAGCAGCTTCGGACAGGGCCTGGGGAACACTGAAGCTTTCTTT,CASSFGQGLGNTEAFF
TRBV9,.,TRBJ2-1,.,TGTGCCAGCAGCGTTCAACAGGGTTTAGACGAGCAGTTCTTC,CASSVQQGLDEQFF
TRBV19,.,TRBJ1-2,.,TGTGCCAGTAGAATCGGGCAGGGCTATGGCTACACCTTC,CASRIGQGYGYTF
TRBV19,.,TRBJ1-1,.,TGTGCCAGCAAGGAGGGTTGGATGAACACTGAAGCTTTCTTT,CASKEGWMNTEAFF
TRBV6-6,.,TRBJ2-6,TRBD1,TGTGCCAGCAGTCGGACAGGTGTTGGGGCCAACGTCCTGACTTTC,CASSRTGVGANVLTF
TRBV9,.,TRBJ2-7,.,TGTGCCAGCAGCCCCGGGGGAAACTACGAGCAGTACTTC,CASSPGGNYEQYF
TRBV9,once,TRBJ2-3,.,TGTGCCAGCAGCGTGGAGGTCGCAGATACGCAGTATTTT,CASSVEVADTQYF
TRBV6-5,.,TRBJ2-1,TRBD2,TGTGCCAGCAGTTCGGGACTAGCGGGGGGTGAGCAGTTCTTC,CASSSGLAGGEQFF